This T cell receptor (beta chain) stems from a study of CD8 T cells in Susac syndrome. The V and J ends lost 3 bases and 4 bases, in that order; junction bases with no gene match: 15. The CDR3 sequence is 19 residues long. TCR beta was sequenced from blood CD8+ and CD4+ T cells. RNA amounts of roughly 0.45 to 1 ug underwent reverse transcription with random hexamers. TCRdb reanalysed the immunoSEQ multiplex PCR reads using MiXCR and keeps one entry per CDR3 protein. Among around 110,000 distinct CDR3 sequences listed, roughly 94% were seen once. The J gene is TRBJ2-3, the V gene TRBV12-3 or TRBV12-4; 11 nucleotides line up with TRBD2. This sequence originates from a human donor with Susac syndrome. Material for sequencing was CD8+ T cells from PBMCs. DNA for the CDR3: TGTGCCAGCAGTTTCCTCCTCCAGACTAGCGGGGCGGTCGCAGATACGCAGTATTTT. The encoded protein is CASSFLLQTSGAVADTQYF.